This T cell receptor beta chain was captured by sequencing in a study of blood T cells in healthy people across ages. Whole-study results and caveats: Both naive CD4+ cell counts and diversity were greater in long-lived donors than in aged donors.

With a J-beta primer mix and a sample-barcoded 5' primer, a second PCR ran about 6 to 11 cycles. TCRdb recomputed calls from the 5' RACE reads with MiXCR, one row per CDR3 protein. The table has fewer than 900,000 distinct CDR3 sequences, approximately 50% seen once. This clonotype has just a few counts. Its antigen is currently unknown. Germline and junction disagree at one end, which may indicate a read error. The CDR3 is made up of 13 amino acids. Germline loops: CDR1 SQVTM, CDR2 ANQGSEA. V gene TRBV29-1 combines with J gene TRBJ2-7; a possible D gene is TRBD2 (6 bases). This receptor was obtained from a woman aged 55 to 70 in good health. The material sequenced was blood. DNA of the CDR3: TGCAGCGTTTCCAGGCGGGGCTCCGACGAGCAGTACTTC. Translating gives CSVSRRGSDEQYF.